The entry that follows covers one TCR beta chain sequence. This entry belongs to a study of blood T cell repertoires in COVID-19. Across the study: Specimens from acute and convalescent COVID-19 originated in the United States, Italy and Spain. T cells, B-cell-depleted T cells, or PBMCs provided the cDNA or gDNA that served as material.

The CDR3 covers 11 residues. Per the germline V gene, CDR1 is SGHNT and CDR2 is YYREEE (reference sequence). V was shortened by 1 base and J by 7 bases, with 2 bases between the two germline ends. Living in under 30 US areas, the participants were between 18 and 89 years of age. Researchers sorted participants into cohorts using their self-reported clinical history. TCRdb's copy holds only in-frame clones and misses some; the assay was immunoSEQ multiplex PCR. The table includes 250,000 or so clones, over 80% detected once. Sequencing input: PBMCs or T cells enriched from blood (not recorded which). The sequence was collected from a human donor in a cohort exposed to, infected with or recovered from COVID-19 (not recorded which). The donor label of this sample is uncertain. V is TRBV5-4 and J is TRBJ2-2; D remains ambiguous. CDR3 bases: TGTGCCAGCAGCTTGCTCGGGGAGCTGTTTTTT. As protein: CASSLLGELFF.